This T cell receptor (beta chain) was observed in a study of neurological immune-mediated disorders. This clonotype has a count of ten or more. CDR3 length: 13 amino acids. Trimming stripped 0 bases from V and 3 bases from J, with 6 bases between. The germline V gene has CDR1 MNHEY and CDR2 SVGAGI. The authors made cDNA by 5'RACE with 10-nucleotide random UMIs. TCRdb processed the 5' RACE reads anew with MiXCR; each CDR3 protein has one entry. The repertoire consists of 55,000 to 75,000 distinct CDR3 sequences, with about 2.5% occurring once and the leading ten covering 3%. V gene TRBV6-5 combines with J gene TRBJ2-7; the D is unclear. This receptor was taken from a man aged 45 to 65 with multiple sclerosis. Sequencing was done on a sample of PBMCs. CDR3 loop: CASSYSSNYEQYF. Here the CDR3 DNA reads TGTGCCAGCAGTTACTCGTCCAACTACGAGCAGTACTTC.